This TCR beta chain was documented in a study of CD8 T cells in ankylosing spondylitis. Unmatched junction bases numbered 15, after V lost 5 bases and J lost 1 base. The germline V gene encodes CDR1 SGHVS and CDR2 FQNEAQ. This CDR3 spans 20 amino acids. Using its own MiXCR run on the 5' RACE reads, TCRdb lists one record per CDR3 protein. The sample holds more than 300,000 distinct CDR3 sequences; around 10% are singletons and the top ten take about a tenth. The chain employs TRBV7-8 and TRBJ2-5; 14 nucleotides match TRBD2. The receptor was isolated from a female donor with ankylosing spondylitis or in good health (not recorded which). Sequencing was performed on blood, either unsorted or a sorted T cell fraction (not recorded which). The DNA of the CDR3 is TGTGCCAGCAGCCACAAGACCGGGACTAGCGGGAGTCCCCCCCAAGAGACCCAGTACTTC. Its translation: CASSHKTGTSGSPPQETQYF. Using reference TRBV7-8 and TRBJ2-5 for the parts outside the CDR3, the full variable domain is GAGVSQSPRYKVAKRGQDVALRCDPISGHVSLFWYQQALGQGPEFLTYFQNEAQLDKSGLPSDRFFAERPEGSVSTLKIQRTQQEDSAVYLCASSHKTGTSGSPPQETQYFGPGTRLLVL.